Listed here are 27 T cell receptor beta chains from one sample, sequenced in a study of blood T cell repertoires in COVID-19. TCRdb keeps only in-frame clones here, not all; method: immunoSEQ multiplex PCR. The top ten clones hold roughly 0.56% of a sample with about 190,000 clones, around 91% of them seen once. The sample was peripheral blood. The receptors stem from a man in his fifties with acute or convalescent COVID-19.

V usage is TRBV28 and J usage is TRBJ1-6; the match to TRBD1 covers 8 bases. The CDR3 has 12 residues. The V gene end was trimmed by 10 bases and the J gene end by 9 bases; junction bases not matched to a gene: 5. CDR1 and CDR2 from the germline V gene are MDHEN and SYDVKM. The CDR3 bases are TGTGCCACCAAGGACAGGGCTTCACCCCTCCACTTT. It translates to CATKDRASPLHF.

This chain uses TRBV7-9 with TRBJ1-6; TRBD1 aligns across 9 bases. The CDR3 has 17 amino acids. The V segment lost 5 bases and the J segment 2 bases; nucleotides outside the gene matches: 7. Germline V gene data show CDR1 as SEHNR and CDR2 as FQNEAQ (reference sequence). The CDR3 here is CASSPDRGGTYNSPLHF. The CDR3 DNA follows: TGTGCCAGCAGCCCGGACAGGGGCGGCACCTATAATTCACCCCTCCACTTT.

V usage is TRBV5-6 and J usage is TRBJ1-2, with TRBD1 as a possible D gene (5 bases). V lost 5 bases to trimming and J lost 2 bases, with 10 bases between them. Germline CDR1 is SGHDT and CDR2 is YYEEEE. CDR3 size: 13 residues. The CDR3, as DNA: TGTGCCAGCAGTCCAGGGTTCAACTATGGCTACACCTTC. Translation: CASSPGFNYGYTF.

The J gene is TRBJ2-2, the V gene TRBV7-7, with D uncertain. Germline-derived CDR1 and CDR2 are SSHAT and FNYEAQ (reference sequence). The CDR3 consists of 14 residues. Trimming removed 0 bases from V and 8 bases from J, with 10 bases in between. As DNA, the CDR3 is TGTGCCAGCAGCTTAGCCCCCGACGGGGGGGAGCTGTTTTTT. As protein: CASSLAPDGGELFF.

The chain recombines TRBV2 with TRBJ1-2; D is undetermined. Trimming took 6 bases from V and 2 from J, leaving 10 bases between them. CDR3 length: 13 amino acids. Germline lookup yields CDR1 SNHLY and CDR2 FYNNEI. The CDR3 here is CASSPEINYGYTF. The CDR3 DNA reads TGTGCCAGCAGCCCTGAGATCAACTATGGCTACACCTTC.

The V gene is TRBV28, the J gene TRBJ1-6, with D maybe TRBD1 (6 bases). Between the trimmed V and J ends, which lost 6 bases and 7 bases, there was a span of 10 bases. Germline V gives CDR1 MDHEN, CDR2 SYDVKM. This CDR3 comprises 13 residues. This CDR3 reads CASRRTENSPLHF. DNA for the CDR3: TGTGCCAGCAGGAGGACAGAAAATTCACCCCTCCACTTT.

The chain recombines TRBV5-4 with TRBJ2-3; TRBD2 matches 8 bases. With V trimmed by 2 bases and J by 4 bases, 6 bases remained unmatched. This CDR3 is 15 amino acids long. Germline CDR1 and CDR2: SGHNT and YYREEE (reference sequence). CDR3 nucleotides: TGTGCCAGCAGCTTCACTAGCGGAGGGGCAGATACGCAGTATTTT. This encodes CASSFTSGGADTQYF.

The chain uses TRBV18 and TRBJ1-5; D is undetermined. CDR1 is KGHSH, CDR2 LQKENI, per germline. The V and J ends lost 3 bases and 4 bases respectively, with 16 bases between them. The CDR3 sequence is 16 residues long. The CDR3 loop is CASSPTAPGGNQPQHF. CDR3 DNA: TGTGCCAGCTCACCGACGGCGCCGGGAGGTAATCAGCCCCAGCATTTT.

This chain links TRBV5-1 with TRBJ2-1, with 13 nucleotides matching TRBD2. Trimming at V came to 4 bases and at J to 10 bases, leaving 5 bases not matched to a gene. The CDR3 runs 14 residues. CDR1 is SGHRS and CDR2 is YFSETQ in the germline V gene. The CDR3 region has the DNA TGCGCCAGCAGCCCCCGGACTAGCGGGGGAGAGCAGTTCTTC. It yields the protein CASSPRTSGGEQFF. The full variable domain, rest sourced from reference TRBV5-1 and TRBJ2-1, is KAGVTQTPRYLIKTRGQQVTLSCSPISGHRSVSWYQQTPGQGLQFLFEYFSETQRNKGNFPGRFSGRQFSNSRSEMNVSTLELGDSALYLCASSPRTSGGEQFFGPGTRLTVL.

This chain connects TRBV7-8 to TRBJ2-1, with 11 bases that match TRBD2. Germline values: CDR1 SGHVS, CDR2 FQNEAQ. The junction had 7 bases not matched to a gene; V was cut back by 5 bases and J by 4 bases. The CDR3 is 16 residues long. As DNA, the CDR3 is TGTGCCAGCAGCACACTAGCGGGAGTACTGTACAATGAGCAGTTCTTC. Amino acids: CASSTLAGVLYNEQFF.

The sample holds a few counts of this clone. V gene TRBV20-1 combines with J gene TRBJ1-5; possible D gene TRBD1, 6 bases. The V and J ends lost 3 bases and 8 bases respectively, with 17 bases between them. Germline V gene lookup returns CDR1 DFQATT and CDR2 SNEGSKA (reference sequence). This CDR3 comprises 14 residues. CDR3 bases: TGCAGTGCTAGTCAATCCCAGGGGATCGAGCCCCAGCATTTT. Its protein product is CSASQSQGIEPQHF.

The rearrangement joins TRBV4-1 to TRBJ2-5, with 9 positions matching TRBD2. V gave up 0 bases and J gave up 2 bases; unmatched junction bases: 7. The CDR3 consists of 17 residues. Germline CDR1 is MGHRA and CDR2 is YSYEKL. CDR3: CASSQERLSGGQETQYF. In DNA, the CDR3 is TGCGCCAGCAGCCAAGAGAGACTGAGCGGGGGGCAAGAGACCCAGTACTTC.

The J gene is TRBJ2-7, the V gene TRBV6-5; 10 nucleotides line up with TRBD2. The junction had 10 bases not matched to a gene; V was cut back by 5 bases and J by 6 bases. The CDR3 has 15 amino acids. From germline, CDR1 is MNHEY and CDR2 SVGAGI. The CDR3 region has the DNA TGTGCCAGCAGTCCGTCCTCTAGCGGGAGATTCGAGCAGTACTTC. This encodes CASSPSSSGRFEQYF.

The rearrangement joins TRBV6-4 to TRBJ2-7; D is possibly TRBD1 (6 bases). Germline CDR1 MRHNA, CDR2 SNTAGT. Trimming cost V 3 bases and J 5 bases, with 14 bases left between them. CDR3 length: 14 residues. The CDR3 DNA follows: TGTGCCAGCAGTGAATCAAAGGGGGTGGACGAGCAGTACTTC. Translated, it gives CASSESKGVDEQYF.

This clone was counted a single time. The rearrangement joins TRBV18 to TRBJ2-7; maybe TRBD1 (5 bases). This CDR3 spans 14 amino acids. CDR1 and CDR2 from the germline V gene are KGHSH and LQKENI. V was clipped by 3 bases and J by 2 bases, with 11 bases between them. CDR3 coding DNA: TGTGCCAGCTCACCCTATCAGGGCCCCTACGAGCAGTACGTC. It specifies CASSPYQGPYEQYV.

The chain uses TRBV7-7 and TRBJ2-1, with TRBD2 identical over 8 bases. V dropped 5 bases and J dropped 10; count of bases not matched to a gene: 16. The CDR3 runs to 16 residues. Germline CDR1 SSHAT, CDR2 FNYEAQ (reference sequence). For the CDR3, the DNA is TGTGCCAGCAGCCCACTTTCGGGCGGGAGGTTCGGGGAGCAGTTCTTC. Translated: CASSPLSGGRFGEQFF.

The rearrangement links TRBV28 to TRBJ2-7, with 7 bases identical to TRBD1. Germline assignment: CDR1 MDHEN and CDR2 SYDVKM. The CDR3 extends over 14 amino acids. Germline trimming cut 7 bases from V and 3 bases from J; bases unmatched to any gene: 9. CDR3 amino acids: CASNAQGTVYEQYF. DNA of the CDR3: TGTGCCAGCAACGCCCAGGGGACAGTCTACGAGCAGTACTTC.

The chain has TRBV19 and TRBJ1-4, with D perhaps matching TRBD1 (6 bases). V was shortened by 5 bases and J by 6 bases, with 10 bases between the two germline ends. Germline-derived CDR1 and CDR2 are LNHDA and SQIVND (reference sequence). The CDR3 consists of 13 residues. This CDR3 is CASSPGTYEKLFF. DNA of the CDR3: TGTGCCAGTAGTCCAGGGACATATGAAAAACTGTTTTTT.

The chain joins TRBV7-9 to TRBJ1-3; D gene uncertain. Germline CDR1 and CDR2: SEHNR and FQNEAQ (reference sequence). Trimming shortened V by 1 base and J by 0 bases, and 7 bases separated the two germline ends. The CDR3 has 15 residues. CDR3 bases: TGTGCCAGCAGCTTAGTGAGTTACTCTGGAAACACCATATATTTT. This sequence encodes CASSLVSYSGNTIYF.

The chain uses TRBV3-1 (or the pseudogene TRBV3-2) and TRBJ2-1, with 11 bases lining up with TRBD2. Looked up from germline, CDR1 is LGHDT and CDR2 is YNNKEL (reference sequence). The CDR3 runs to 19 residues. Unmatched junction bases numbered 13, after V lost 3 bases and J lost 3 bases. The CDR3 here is CASSHRSPSSGGNYNEQFF. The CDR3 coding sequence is TGTGCCAGCAGCCACCGCTCCCCTTCTAGCGGGGGGAACTACAATGAGCAGTTCTTC.

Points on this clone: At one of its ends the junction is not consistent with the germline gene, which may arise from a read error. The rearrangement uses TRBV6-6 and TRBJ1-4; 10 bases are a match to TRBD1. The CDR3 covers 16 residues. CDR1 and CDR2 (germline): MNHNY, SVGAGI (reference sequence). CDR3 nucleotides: TGTGCCAGCAGTTCTCGACAGGGGGCAACGAATGAAAAACTGTTTTTT. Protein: CASSSRQGATNEKLFF.

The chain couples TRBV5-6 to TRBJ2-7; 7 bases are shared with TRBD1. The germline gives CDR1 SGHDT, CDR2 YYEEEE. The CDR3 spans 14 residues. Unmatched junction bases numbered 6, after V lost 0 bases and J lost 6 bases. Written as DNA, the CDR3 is TGTGCCAGCAGCTTGGCAGGGGGAGTTGGCGAGCAGTACTTC. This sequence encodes CASSLAGGVGEQYF.

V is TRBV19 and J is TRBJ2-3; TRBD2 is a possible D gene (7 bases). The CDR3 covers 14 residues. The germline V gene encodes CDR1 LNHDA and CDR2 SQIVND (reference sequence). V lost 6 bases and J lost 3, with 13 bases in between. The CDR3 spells CASRRGGETDTQYF. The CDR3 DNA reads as TGTGCCAGTAGGAGGGGGGGAGAGACAGATACGCAGTATTTT.

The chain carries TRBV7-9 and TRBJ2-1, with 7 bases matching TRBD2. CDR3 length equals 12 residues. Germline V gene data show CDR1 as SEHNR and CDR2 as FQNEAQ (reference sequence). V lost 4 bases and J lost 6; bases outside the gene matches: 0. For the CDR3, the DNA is TGTGCCAGCAGCTGGACTAGCAATGAGCAGTTCTTC. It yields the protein CASSWTSNEQFF.

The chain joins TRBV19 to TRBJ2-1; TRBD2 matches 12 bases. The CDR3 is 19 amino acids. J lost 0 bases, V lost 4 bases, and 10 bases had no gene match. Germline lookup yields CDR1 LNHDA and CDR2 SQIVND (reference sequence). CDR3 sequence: CASSKRTSGTLTSYNEQFF. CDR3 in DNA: TGTGCCAGTAGTAAGAGGACTAGCGGGACCTTAACCTCCTACAATGAGCAGTTCTTC. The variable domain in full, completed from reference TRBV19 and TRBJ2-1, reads DGGITQSPKYLFRKEGQNVTLSCEQNLNHDAMYWYRQDPGQGLRLIYYSQIVNDFQKGDIAEGYSVSREKKESFPLTVTSAQKNPTAFYLCASSKRTSGTLTSYNEQFFGPGTRLTVL.

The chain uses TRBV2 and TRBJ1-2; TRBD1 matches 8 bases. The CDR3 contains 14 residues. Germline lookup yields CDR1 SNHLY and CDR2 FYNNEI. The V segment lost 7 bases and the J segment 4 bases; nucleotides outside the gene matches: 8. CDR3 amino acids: CASTLEQGGYGYTF. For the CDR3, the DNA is TGTGCCAGCACCCTAGAACAGGGGGGCTATGGCTACACCTTC.

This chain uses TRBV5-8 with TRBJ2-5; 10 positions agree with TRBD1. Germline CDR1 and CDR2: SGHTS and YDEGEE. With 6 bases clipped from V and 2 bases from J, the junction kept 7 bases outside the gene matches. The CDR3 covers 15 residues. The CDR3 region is CASNQGQGGQETQYF. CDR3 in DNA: TGTGCCAGCAACCAAGGACAGGGGGGACAAGAGACCCAGTACTTC.